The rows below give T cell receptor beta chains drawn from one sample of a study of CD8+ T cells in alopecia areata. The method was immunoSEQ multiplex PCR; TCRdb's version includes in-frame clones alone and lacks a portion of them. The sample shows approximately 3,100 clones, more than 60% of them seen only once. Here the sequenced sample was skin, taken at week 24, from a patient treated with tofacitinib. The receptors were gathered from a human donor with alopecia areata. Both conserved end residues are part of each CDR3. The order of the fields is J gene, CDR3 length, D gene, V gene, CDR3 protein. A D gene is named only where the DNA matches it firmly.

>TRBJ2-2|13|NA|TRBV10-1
CASGKTNTGELFF
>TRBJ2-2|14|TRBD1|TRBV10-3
CAISRTGPTGELFF
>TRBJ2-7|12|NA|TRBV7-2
CASSSRQGGQYF
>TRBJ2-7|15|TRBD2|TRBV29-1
CSVGEGGSFSYEQYF
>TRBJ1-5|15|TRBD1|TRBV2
CASSGQGGTNQPQHF
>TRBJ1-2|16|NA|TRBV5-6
CASSSALRGPYYGYTF
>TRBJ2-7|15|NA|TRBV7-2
CASSLSDGISYEQYF
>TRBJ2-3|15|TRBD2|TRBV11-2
CASSFLSGGKDTQYF
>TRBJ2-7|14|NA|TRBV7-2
CASSTYTGSDEQYF
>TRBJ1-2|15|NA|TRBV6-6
CASSYSGDRRSGYTF
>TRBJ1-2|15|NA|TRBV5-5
CASSWGPDQGYGYTF
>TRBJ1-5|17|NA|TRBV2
CASSERRGQFAKQPQHF
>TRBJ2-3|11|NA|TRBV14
CASSHGNTQYF
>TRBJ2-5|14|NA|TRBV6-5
CASTQGGRLETQYF